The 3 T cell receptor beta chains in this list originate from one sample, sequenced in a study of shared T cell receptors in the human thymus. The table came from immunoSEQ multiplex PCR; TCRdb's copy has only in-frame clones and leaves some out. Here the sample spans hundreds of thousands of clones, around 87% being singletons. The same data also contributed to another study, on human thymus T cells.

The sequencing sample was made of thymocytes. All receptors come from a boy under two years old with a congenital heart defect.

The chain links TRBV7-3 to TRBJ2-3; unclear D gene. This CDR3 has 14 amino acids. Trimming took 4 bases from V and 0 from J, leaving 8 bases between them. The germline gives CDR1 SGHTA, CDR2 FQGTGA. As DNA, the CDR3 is TGTGCCAGCAGCTCGGAGTCTAGCACAGATACGCAGTATTTT. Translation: CASSSESSTDTQYF.

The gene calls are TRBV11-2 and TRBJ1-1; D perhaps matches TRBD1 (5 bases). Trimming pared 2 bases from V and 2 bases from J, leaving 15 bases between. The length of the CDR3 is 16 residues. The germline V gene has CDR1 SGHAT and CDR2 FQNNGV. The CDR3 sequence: CASSLCCGAANTEAFF. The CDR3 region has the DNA TGTGCCAGCAGCTTATGTTGTGGGGCGGCAAACACTGAAGCTTTCTTT.

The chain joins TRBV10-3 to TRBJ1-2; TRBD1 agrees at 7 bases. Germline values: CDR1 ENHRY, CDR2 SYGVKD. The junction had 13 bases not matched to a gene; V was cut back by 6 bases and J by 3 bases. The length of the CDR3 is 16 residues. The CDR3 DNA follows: TGTGCCATCAGCCTACGACAGGGAAAGGGGGACTATGGCTACACCTTC. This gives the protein CAISLRQGKGDYGYTF.